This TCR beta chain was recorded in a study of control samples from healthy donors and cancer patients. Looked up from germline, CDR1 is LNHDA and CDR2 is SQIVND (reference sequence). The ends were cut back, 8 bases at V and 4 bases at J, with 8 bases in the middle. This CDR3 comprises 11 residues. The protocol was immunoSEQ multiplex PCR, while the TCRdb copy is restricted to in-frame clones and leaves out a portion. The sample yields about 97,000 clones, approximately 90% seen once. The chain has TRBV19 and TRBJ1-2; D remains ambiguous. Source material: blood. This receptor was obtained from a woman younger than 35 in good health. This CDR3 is CASRAGYGYTF. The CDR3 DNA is TGTGCCAGTCGGGCAGGCTATGGCTACACCTTC.